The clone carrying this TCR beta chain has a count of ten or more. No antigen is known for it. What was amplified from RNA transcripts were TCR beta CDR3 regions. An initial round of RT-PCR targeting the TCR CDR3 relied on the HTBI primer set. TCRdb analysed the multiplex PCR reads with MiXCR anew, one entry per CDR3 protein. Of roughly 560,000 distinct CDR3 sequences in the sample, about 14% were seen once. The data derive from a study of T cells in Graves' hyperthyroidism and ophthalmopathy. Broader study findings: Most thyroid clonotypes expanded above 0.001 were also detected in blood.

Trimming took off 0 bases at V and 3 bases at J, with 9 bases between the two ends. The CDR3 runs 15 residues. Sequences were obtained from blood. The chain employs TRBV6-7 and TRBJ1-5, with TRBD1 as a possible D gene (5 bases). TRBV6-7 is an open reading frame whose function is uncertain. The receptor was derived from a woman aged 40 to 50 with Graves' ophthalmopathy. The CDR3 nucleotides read TGTGCCAGCAGTTACTCCCGACAGTTCAATCAGCCCCAGCATTTT. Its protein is CASSYSRQFNQPQHF.